This T cell receptor (beta chain) appears in the sequencing data of a study of a mutant IDH1 vaccine in newly diagnosed glioma. Study in general: There were approximately 62% males and about 38% females among treated patients, whose mean age was approximately 40 years. Patients were pretreated with radiotherapy, temozolomide, or both, mostly both.

Sequencing used immunoSEQ multiplex PCR; TCRdb keeps in-frame clones, though not all of them. The sample carries about 67,000 clones, 80% to 90% recorded once. A note on this clone: Its antigen is not known.

Time point indicated: baseline, week 1 (first vaccination visit). Noted treatment: pre-vaccination baseline after standard-of-care therapy. Study-level results: Pseudoprogression looked unconnected to shifts in top peripheral T cell clonotypes. Among patients, roughly 95% showed immune responses induced by the vaccine.

The CDR3 consists of 12 residues. CDR1 is MNHNY and CDR2 is SVGAGI in the germline V gene (reference sequence). V was trimmed by 8 bases and J by 8 bases, leaving 12 bases between them. The genes are TRBV6-6 and TRBJ1-4; D uncertain. The sample here was peripheral blood mononuclear cells (PBMCs), taken from a glioma patient treated with radiotherapy, temozolomide or both. This TCR came from a woman aged 18-29 years with glioma. Some clones in this sample may be carry-over from other donors' samples. This chain's CDR3 is CASGKPREKLFF. The CDR3 nucleotides are TGTGCCAGCGGAAAACCTCGCGAAAAACTGTTTTTT.